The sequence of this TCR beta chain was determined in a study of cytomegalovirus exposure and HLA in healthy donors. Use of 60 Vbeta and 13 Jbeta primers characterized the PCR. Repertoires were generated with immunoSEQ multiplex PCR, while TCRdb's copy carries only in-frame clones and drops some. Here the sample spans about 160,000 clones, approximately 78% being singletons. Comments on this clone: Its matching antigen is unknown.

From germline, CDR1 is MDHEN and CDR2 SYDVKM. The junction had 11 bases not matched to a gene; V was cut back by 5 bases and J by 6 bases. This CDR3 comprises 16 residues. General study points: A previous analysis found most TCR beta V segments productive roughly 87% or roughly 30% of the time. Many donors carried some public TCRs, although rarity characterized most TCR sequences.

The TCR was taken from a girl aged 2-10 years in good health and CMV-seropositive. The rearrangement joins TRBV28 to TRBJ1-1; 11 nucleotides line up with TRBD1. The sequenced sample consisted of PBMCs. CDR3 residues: CASSPGGTGGWAEAFF. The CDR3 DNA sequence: TGTGCCAGCAGTCCAGGGGGGACAGGGGGTTGGGCTGAAGCTTTCTTT.